The 31 T cell receptor beta chains listed next were all sequenced from one sample in a study of early stage breast cancer tumors. This table comes from immunoSEQ multiplex PCR, and its TCRdb copy is limited to in-frame clones, with some not included. The table has 55,000 to 70,000 clones, around 80% seen once. Sequencing was carried out using blood. Receptors originate from a person aged 40 to 49 with breast cancer.

The V gene is TRBV7-8, the J gene TRBJ2-7, with a tentative D call TRBD2 (5 bases). V was clipped by 6 bases and J by 6 bases, with 18 bases between them. Looked up from germline, CDR1 is SGHVS and CDR2 is FQNEAQ. The CDR3 covers 14 residues. The CDR3 spells CASREDPTLAEQYF. Written as DNA, the CDR3 is TGTGCCAGCAGGGAGGACCCCACCCTTGCCGAGCAGTACTTC.

The V gene is TRBV6-1, the J gene TRBJ1-2; 12 nucleotides match TRBD1. Germline V gives CDR1 MNHNS, CDR2 SASEGT. The CDR3 is 14 residues long. V was clipped by 6 bases and J by 7 bases; unmatched bases: 6. DNA for the CDR3: TGTGCCAGCAGGGGACAGGGGGCTCGAATTGGCTACACCTTC. Amino acids: CASRGQGARIGYTF.

A note on this clone: Germline and junction disagree at one end, which may indicate a read error. V is TRBV28 and J is TRBJ1-5; TRBD1 agrees at 7 bases. The germline gives CDR1 MDHEN, CDR2 SYDVKM. This CDR3 has 12 residues. In DNA, the CDR3 is TGTGCCAGCCCCCAGGGGGATCATCCCCAGCATTTT. It yields the protein CASPQGDHPQHF.

The rearrangement uses TRBV5-1 and TRBJ2-4, with a possible D match to TRBD1 (6 bases). The CDR3 is made up of 17 amino acids. Germline V lookup: CDR1 SGHRS, CDR2 YFSETQ. With 4 bases removed from V and 8 bases from J, the gap between germline ends came to 25 bases. The CDR3 DNA reads TGCGCCAGCAGCCTTAACGAGCAGGGGTTTCCGCAAGACATTCAGTACTTC. Translation gives CASSLNEQGFPQDIQYF.

The rearrangement links TRBV18 to TRBJ2-1, with TRBD2 matching 14 bases. Per germline, CDR1 KGHSH and CDR2 LQKENI. The length of the CDR3 is 15 residues. V was clipped by 4 bases and J by 9 bases; unmatched bases: 5. CDR3 protein: CASSLGTSGRFEQFF. The CDR3 nucleotides are TGTGCCAGCTCACTAGGGACTAGCGGGAGATTTGAGCAGTTCTTC.

CDR3 sequence (DNA): TGTGCCAGCAGCTCCTACGGGACAGGCGTGACTACCAACACCGGGGAGCTGTTTTTT. Translated: CASSSYGTGVTTNTGELFF. V usage is TRBV7-3 and J usage is TRBJ2-2; 8 nucleotides match TRBD1. With 4 bases clipped from V and 2 bases from J, the junction kept 15 bases outside the gene matches. The CDR3 contains 19 residues. Germline CDR1 SGHTA, CDR2 FQGTGA.

The chain combines TRBV21-1 with TRBJ1-4; the table names TRBD1, a call not compared with the DNA. TRBV21-1 corresponds to a pseudogene. The CDR3 totals 14 residues. The CDR3 DNA follows: TGTGCCAGCAGCTTGACAGCAACTAATGAAAAACTGTTTTTT. Translated: CASSLTATNEKLFF.

This clone was seen only once. The chain recombines TRBV6-5 with TRBJ2-7; D not resolved. In germline, CDR1 is MNHEY, CDR2 SVGAGI. CDR3 length: 14 residues. The V end lost 1 base, the J end lost 2 bases, and 9 bases lay between the germline ends. In DNA form, the CDR3 reads TGTGCCAGCAGTTACTTAGGCAGTACCTACGAGCAGTACTTC. The encoded protein is CASSYLGSTYEQYF.

The gene calls are TRBV4-1 and TRBJ2-1; the D is unclear. V dropped 1 base and J dropped 0 bases, with 13 bases sitting between them. CDR1 is MGHRA and CDR2 is YSYEKL in the germline V gene. This CDR3 contains 17 residues. The DNA for the CDR3 is TGCGCCAGCAGCCAAGGGGAAGGTTCCAGCTCCTACAATGAGCAGTTCTTC. Its protein is CASSQGEGSSSYNEQFF.

The CDR3 sequence: CASSLADSTDTQYF. As DNA, the CDR3 is TGCGCCAGCAGCTTGGCTGACAGCACAGATACGCAGTATTTT. The chain carries TRBV5-1 and TRBJ2-3; D is undetermined. V was shortened by 0 bases and J by 0 bases, with 5 bases between the two germline ends. Germline V gene sequence: CDR1 SGHRS, CDR2 YFSETQ. This CDR3 spans 14 amino acids. Based on the CDR3 plus reference TRBV5-1 and TRBJ2-3, the full variable domain is KAGVTQTPRYLIKTRGQQVTLSCSPISGHRSVSWYQQTPGQGLQFLFEYFSETQRNKGNFPGRFSGRQFSNSRSEMNVSTLELGDSALYLCASSLADSTDTQYFGPGTRLTVL.

As to this clone: Other DNA sequences within the sample encode an identical CDR3. Here the CDR3 DNA reads TGTGCCAGCTCACCGGGGCAGGGAGAGACCCAGTACTTC. Translated: CASSPGQGETQYF. The V gene is TRBV18, the J gene TRBJ2-5, with D maybe TRBD1 (5 bases). CDR1 and CDR2 from the germline V gene are KGHSH and LQKENI. V was cut by 3 bases and J by 4 bases, with 9 bases left in between. The CDR3 sequence is 13 residues long. Drawing the rest from reference TRBV18 and TRBJ2-5, the complete variable domain is NAGVMQNPRHLVRRRGQEARLRCSPMKGHSHVYWYRQLPEEGLKFMVYLQKENIIDESGMPKERFSAEFPKEGPSILRIQQVVRGDSAAYFCASSPGQGETQYFGPGTRLLVL.

The genes are TRBV10-3 and TRBJ2-3; TRBD2 matches at 10 bases. Germline assignment: CDR1 ENHRY and CDR2 SYGVKD. The CDR3 runs to 17 residues. After removal of 4 bases from V and 0 bases from J, the junction contained 7 bases not matched to a gene. The DNA for the CDR3 is TGTGCCATCAGTGGGGGGGGGACTAGCGCCAGCACAGATACGCAGTATTTT. Its protein is CAISGGGTSASTDTQYF.

J is TRBJ1-1 and V is TRBV11-2, with 9 bases identical to TRBD1. V was clipped by 1 base and J by 5 bases; unmatched bases: 8. The germline V gene has CDR1 SGHAT and CDR2 FQNNGV. This CDR3 has 16 residues. CDR3 sequence reads: CASSLVLGQGVTEAFF. The CDR3 DNA reads as TGTGCCAGCAGCTTAGTATTGGGACAGGGTGTAACTGAAGCTTTCTTT.

The CDR3 DNA is TGTGCCTGGAGCGGTGGGACAGGATTTTTCGAGCAGTACTTC. Its translation is CAWSGGTGFFEQYF. The chain is built from TRBV30 and TRBJ2-7; TRBD1 matches at 8 bases. The CDR3 covers 14 residues. Trimming at V came to 3 bases and at J to 6 bases, leaving 10 bases not matched to a gene. From germline, CDR1 is GTSNPN and CDR2 SVGIG (reference sequence).

The DNA for the CDR3 is TGTGCCAGCAGTGTACAACGGACTAGCGGGAGGGCTGGAGATACGCAGTATTTT. This gives the protein CASSVQRTSGRAGDTQYF. The V and J genes are TRBV27 and TRBJ2-3; 15 nucleotides agree with TRBD2. This CDR3 region has 18 residues. V shed 5 bases, J shed 5 bases, and the junction held 11 bases outside the gene matches. Per germline, CDR1 MNHEY and CDR2 SMNVEV (reference sequence).

The chain carries TRBV29-1 and TRBJ2-3; tentatively, D is TRBD1 or TRBD2 (5 bases each). The CDR3 has 13 amino acids. Germline V gene lookup returns CDR1 SQVTM and CDR2 ANQGSEA. V dropped 4 bases and J dropped 2 bases, with 10 bases sitting between them. Here the CDR3 DNA reads TGCAGCGTTGGGGGGTTTTCCACAGATACGCAGTATTTT. Protein sequence: CSVGGFSTDTQYF.

This chain connects TRBV28 to TRBJ2-7; D is perhaps TRBD1 or TRBD2 (5 bases each). The CDR3 totals 14 residues. The V gene's germline CDR1 is MDHEN and CDR2 SYDVKM. The germline V and J ends were trimmed by 3 bases and 2 bases, with 11 bases remaining between them. The CDR3 region has the DNA TGTGCCAGCAGTTTTCGGGACCGGACCTACGAGCAGTACTTC. Amino acid sequence: CASSFRDRTYEQYF.

This chain uses TRBV30 with TRBJ1-5; 10 bases are shared with TRBD1. From germline, CDR1 is GTSNPN and CDR2 SVGIG (reference sequence). V shed 1 base, J shed 0 bases, and the junction held 9 bases outside the gene matches. The CDR3 length is 18 residues. CDR3 amino acids: CAWSGADRGIYSNQPQHF. CDR3 DNA: TGTGCCTGGAGTGGGGCGGACAGGGGGATTTATAGCAATCAGCCCCAGCATTTT.

The chain recombines TRBV6-1 with TRBJ1-2; the match to TRBD1 covers 9 bases. There are 14 residues in the CDR3. Looked up from germline, CDR1 is MNHNS and CDR2 is SASEGT. The V and J ends lost 6 bases and 3 bases, in that order; junction bases with no gene match: 5. The CDR3 sequence is CASRQGQGYYGYTF. The CDR3 DNA sequence: TGTGCCAGCAGACAGGGACAGGGTTACTATGGCTACACCTTC.

The chain couples TRBV6-6 to TRBJ2-1; a weak D match, TRBD1 (6 bases). V lost 5 bases to trimming and J lost 9 bases, with 23 bases between them. CDR1 is MNHNY and CDR2 is SVGAGI in the germline V gene (reference sequence). The CDR3 runs to 16 residues. CDR3 in amino acids: CASSKADRSWVSEQFF. The CDR3 DNA sequence: TGTGCCAGCAGTAAGGCCGACAGGTCTTGGGTCTCTGAGCAGTTCTTC.

This clone was detected only once. The rearrangement uses TRBV5-4 and TRBJ1-2; D is unclear. The CDR3 totals 13 residues. Germline CDR1 is SGHNT and CDR2 is YYREEE (reference sequence). V lost 4 bases, J lost 2 bases, and 9 bases lay in between. CDR3 sequence reads: CASSAGRNYGYTF. The CDR3 nucleotides are TGTGCCAGCAGCGCCGGACGGAACTATGGCTACACCTTC.

V usage is TRBV2 and J usage is TRBJ1-1; a possible D gene is TRBD1 (5 bases). Germline values: CDR1 SNHLY, CDR2 FYNNEI. This CDR3 has 14 residues. V lost 7 bases to trimming and J lost 1 base, with 13 bases between them. The CDR3 coding sequence is TGTGCCAGCACCTTCGACAGCACGAACACTGAAGCTTTCTTT. Translation: CASTFDSTNTEAFF.

The V and J genes are TRBV19 and TRBJ2-7; D perhaps matches TRBD2 (6 bases). This CDR3 has 14 amino acids. CDR1 LNHDA and CDR2 SQIVND come from the germline V gene (reference sequence). With 7 bases removed from V and 1 base from J, the gap between germline ends came to 14 bases. The CDR3 DNA sequence: TGTGCCAGTACCCCCCGACGGGGGTCCTACGAGCAGTACTTC. Translating it yields CASTPRRGSYEQYF.

The chain combines TRBV5-5 with TRBJ1-2; tentative D call: TRBD1 (5 bases). V was clipped by 0 bases and J by 4 bases, with 13 bases between them. Germline V gene data show CDR1 as SGHKS and CDR2 as YYEKEE (reference sequence). The CDR3 extends over 15 amino acids. CDR3 loop: CASSLVGDGVYGYTF. Here the CDR3 DNA reads TGTGCCAGCAGCTTGGTAGGGGACGGGGTCTATGGCTACACCTTC.

The chain employs TRBV18 and TRBJ2-5, with 10 bases identical to TRBD1. This CDR3 spans 16 amino acids. Trimming removed 3 bases from V and 5 bases from J; junction bases left unmatched: 9. Looked up from germline, CDR1 is KGHSH and CDR2 is LQKENI. CDR3 nucleotides: TGTGCCAGCTCACCCCGCGAAGGGACAGGGGTGGAGACCCAGTACTTC. This encodes CASSPREGTGVETQYF.

V usage is TRBV19 and J usage is TRBJ2-1; the D is unclear. Per germline, CDR1 LNHDA and CDR2 SQIVND (reference sequence). The CDR3 has 12 amino acids. The ends were cut back, 7 bases at V and 4 bases at J, with 8 bases in the middle. This chain's CDR3 is CASKADYNEQFF. In DNA form, the CDR3 reads TGTGCCAGTAAGGCAGATTACAATGAGCAGTTCTTC.

This sequence joins TRBV11-2 and TRBJ2-5; D possibly corresponds to TRBD2 (6 bases). The J call is doubtful: the DNA matches TRBJ2-7 better. In germline, CDR1 is SGHAT, CDR2 FQNNGV. This CDR3 has 15 residues. The CDR3 loop is CASSPRLGVIYEQYF. CDR3 nucleotide sequence: TGTGCCAGCAGCCCAAGACTAGGCGTCATCTACGAGCAGTACTTC.

This clone was seen a handful of times. This rearrangement joins TRBV27 to TRBJ1-1; D ambiguous. The V and J ends lost 6 bases and 7 bases respectively, with 12 bases between them. Germline lookup yields CDR1 MNHEY and CDR2 SMNVEV (reference sequence). The CDR3 has 12 amino acids. The CDR3 region is CASRQGLREAFF. The CDR3 bases are TGTGCCAGCAGACAAGGGCTGCGTGAAGCTTTCTTT.

This clone appeared a single time. The J gene is TRBJ1-5, the V gene TRBV15, with D unresolved. The CDR3 runs to 16 residues. The V end was cut by 1 base, the J end by 1 base, with 11 bases between. In germline, CDR1 is LNHNV, CDR2 YYDKDF (reference sequence). CDR3 nucleotides: TGTGCCACCAGCAGAGGTCCCCCCATCAGCAATCAGCCCCAGCATTTT. Encoded protein: CATSRGPPISNQPQHF. Using reference TRBV15 and TRBJ1-5 for the parts outside the CDR3, the full variable domain is DAMVIQNPRYQVTQFGKPVTLSCSQTLNHNVMYWYQQKSSQAPKLLFHYYDKDFNNEADTPDNFQSRRPNTSFCFLDIRSPGLGDTAMYLCATSRGPPISNQPQHFGDGTRLSIL.

This chain links TRBV14 with TRBJ2-7; D is perhaps TRBD2 (5 bases). From germline, CDR1 is SGHDN and CDR2 FVKESK. With 1 base removed from V and 10 bases from J, the gap between germline ends came to 14 bases. This CDR3 contains 13 residues. Here the CDR3 DNA reads TGTGCCAGCAGCCAAGTTATGGGAGTAGCCCAGTACTTC. As protein: CASSQVMGVAQYF.

This clone appeared a single time. The chain couples TRBV5-1 to TRBJ1-1; a possible D gene is TRBD1 (5 bases). Germline CDR1 SGHRS, CDR2 YFSETQ. The germline V and J ends were trimmed by 2 bases and 2 bases, with 10 bases remaining between them. CDR3 length: 14 residues. The CDR3 protein is CASSLNQGNTEAFF. In nucleotides, the CDR3 is TGCGCCAGCAGCTTAAACCAGGGAAACACTGAAGCTTTCTTT.